The present TCR beta chain was sequenced within a study of control samples from healthy donors and cancer patients. The CDR3 extends over 15 amino acids. The V segment lost 4 bases and the J segment 2 bases; nucleotides outside the gene matches: 4. Per germline, CDR1 MNHNY and CDR2 SVGAGI (reference sequence). Sequenced by immunoSEQ multiplex PCR; TCRdb stores in-frame clones only, minus some. The data contain over 100,000 clones, around 92% of them singletons. The specimen sequenced was blood. This receptor was obtained from a woman aged 50 to 65 in good health. The chain is built from TRBV6-6 and TRBJ1-2, with TRBD1 identical over 10 bases. Written as DNA, the CDR3 is TGTGCCAGCAGTTCCGAGGACAGGGGGAACTATGGCTACACCTTC. Translated: CASSSEDRGNYGYTF.